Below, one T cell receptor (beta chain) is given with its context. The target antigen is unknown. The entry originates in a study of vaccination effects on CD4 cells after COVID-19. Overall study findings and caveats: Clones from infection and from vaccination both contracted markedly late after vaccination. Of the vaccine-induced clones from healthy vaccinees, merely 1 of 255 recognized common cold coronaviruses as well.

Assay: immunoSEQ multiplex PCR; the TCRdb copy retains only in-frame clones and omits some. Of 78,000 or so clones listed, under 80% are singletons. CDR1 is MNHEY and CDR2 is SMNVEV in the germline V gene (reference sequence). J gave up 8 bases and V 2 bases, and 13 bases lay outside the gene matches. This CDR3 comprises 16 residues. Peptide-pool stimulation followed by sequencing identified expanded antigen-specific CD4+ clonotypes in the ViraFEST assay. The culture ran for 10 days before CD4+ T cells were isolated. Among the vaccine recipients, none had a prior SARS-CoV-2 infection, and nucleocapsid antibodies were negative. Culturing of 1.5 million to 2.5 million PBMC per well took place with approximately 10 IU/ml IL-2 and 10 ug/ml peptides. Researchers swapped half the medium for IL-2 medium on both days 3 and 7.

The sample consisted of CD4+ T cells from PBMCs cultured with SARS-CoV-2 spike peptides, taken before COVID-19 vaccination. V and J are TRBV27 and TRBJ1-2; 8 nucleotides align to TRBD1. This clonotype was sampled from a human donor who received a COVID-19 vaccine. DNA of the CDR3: TGTGCCAGCAGTTTAATGCCAGGGGGCGCTTTTCAAGGCTACACCTTC. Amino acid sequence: CASSLMPGGAFQGYTF.